This TCR beta chain came from a study of T cells in Graves' hyperthyroidism and ophthalmopathy. Overall study results and limits: Stable hyperthyroidism was told apart from ophthalmopathy by a model built on 13 V-J features. Ophthalmopathy was predicted by the model a median of 6.5 months ahead of onset.

It was RNA transcripts that yielded the amplified TCR beta CDR3 regions. A set of HTBI primers served as the primers for a first-round RT-PCR of the TCR CDR3. From the multiplex PCR reads, TCRdb called clonotypes with MiXCR, one entry per CDR3 protein. The sample has 350,000 or so distinct CDR3 sequences, about 20% seen once; the top ten hold about 49%. This clonotype occurred a few times. Its antigen is as yet unknown. The CDR3 length is 15 residues. V gave up 6 bases and J gave up 3 bases, with 17 bases separating them. CDR1 is KGHSH, CDR2 LQKENI, per germline. The chain links TRBV18 to TRBJ2-5; D possibly uses TRBD1 or TRBD2 (7 bases each). This TCR came from a woman aged 50 to 60 with Graves' hyperthyroidism. The sample taken for sequencing was blood. The CDR3 DNA reads TGTGCCAGCTCGCCCAGGGGGGGGGCCGAAGAGACCCAGTACTTC. It yields the protein CASSPRGGAEETQYF. Filled out from reference TRBV18 and TRBJ2-5, the complete variable domain reads NAGVMQNPRHLVRRRGQEARLRCSPMKGHSHVYWYRQLPEEGLKFMVYLQKENIIDESGMPKERFSAEFPKEGPSILRIQQVVRGDSAAYFCASSPRGGAEETQYFGPGTRLLVL.